This TCR beta chain is from a study of blood T cell repertoires in COVID-19. In the authors' workflow: Quantification of nucleated cells was approximated via reference gene primer amplification. Using immunoSEQ multiplex PCR, the repertoire was profiled, and TCRdb retains in-frame clones only, with some absent. V, J and clone size derive from that table, while D and trimming were established from the DNA sequence. The repertoire includes under 200,000 clones, around 80% of them detected once, and 6% to 7.5% sits in the top ten. Losses at the gene ends were 5 bases for V and 1 base for J; bases not matched to a gene: 2. Germline V gene data show CDR1 as MNHEY and CDR2 as SVGAGI. CDR3 size: 14 residues.

The sequence was collected from a man between 65 and 79 years old with active or convalescent COVID-19. This rearrangement joins TRBV6-5 to TRBJ1-3, with 7 bases identical to TRBD1. The sequencing input was peripheral blood. The CDR3 nucleotides are TGTGCCAGCAGTAGGGGGCAATCTGGAAACACCATATATTTT. This gives the protein CASSRGQSGNTIYF.